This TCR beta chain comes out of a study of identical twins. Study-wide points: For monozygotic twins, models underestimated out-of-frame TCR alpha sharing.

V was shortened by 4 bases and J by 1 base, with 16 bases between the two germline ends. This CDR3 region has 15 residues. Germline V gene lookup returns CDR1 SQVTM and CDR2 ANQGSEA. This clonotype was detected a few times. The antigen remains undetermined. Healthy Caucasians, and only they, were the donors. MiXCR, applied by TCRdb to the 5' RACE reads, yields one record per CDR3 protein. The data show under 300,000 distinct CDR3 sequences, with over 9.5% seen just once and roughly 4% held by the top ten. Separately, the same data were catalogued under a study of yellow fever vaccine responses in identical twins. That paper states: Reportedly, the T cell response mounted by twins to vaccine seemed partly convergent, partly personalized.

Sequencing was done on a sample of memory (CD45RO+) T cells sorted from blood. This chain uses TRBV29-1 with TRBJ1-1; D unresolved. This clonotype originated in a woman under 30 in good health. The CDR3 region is CSVAIGGSGNTEAFF. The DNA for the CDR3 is TGCAGCGTTGCCATAGGAGGGAGTGGGAACACTGAAGCTTTCTTT.